These T cell receptor beta chains were read from a single sample in a study of T-cell reconstitution after alpha-beta-depleted transplantation in children. One entry per CDR3 protein, called by TCRdb with MiXCR from the PCR reads. This sample yields hundreds of thousands of distinct CDR3 sequences, of which about 9.4% are seen a single time; approximately 7.6% belongs to the top ten. The input for sequencing was PBMCs, taken before TCRalphabeta/CD19-depleted stem cell transplant. These receptors were taken from a boy under three years old with acute myeloid leukemia, due to receive a stem cell transplant. Each CDR3 is given with its conserved first and last residue. A D gene is named only where the DNA matches it firmly. Part of the rows lack a size; the others show once, few, many or a class for expanded clones.

cdr3_aa cdr3_nt cdr3_length j_call v_call clone_size d_call
CASSSGTGELFF TGTGCCAGCAGTTCCGGGACCGGGGAGCTGTTTTTT 12 TRBJ2-2 TRBV12-3/TRBV12-4 many -
CASSLRGHTEAFF TGTGCCAGCAGCTTAAGGGGGCACACTGAAGCTTTCTTT 13 TRBJ1-1 TRBV7-6 - TRBD1
CAWSTGFYEQYF TGTGCCTGGAGCACAGGGTTCTACGAGCAGTACTTC 12 TRBJ2-7 TRBV30 many -
CASSLVWTTGSGETQYF TGTGCCAGCAGCTTAGTCTGGACTACAGGGTCGGGAGAGACCCAGTACTTC 17 TRBJ2-5 TRBV7-9 few -
CASSQEAGGGETQYF TGTGCCAGCAGCCAAGAGGCAGGGGGCGGGGAGACCCAGTACTTC 15 TRBJ2-5 TRBV7-8 - TRBD1
CASSQVRWDRNEQFF TGTGCCAGCAGCCAAGTACGTTGGGACCGCAATGAGCAGTTCTTC 15 TRBJ2-1 TRBV3-1 few -
CASSYRLAGGSGELFF TGTGCCAGCAGTTACCGACTAGCGGGGGGGTCCGGGGAGCTGTTTTTT 16 TRBJ2-2 TRBV6-5 many TRBD2
CATSRVFGTGAAKNIQYF TGTGCCACCAGCAGAGTATTTGGGACAGGGGCAGCCAAAAACATTCAGTACTTC 18 TRBJ2-4 TRBV15 - TRBD1
CSARRLAGGVVVSYNEQFF TGCAGTGCTAGAAGACTAGCGGGAGGAGTCGTTGTGTCCTACAATGAGCAGTTCTTC 19 TRBJ2-1 TRBV20-1 few TRBD2
CASRMVSTGKGQETQYF TGCGCCAGCAGAATGGTTTCAACAGGGAAGGGCCAAGAGACCCAGTACTTC 17 TRBJ2-5 TRBV23-1 - -
CASGLGDPVWDTQYF TGTGCTAGTGGTCTCGGGGACCCGGTGTGGGATACGCAGTATTTT 15 TRBJ2-3 TRBV12-5 many -
CASSPIAAGDEQYF TGTGCCAGCTCCCCGATAGCCGCCGGGGACGAGCAGTACTTC 14 TRBJ2-7 TRBV18 many -
CASSLGGQNTGELFF TGCGCCAGCAGCTTGGGGGGACAGAACACCGGGGAGCTGTTTTTT 15 TRBJ2-2 TRBV5-1 many -
CASLDRVGEKLFF TGTGCCAGCCTGGACAGGGTAGGCGAAAAACTGTTTTTT 13 TRBJ1-4 TRBV28 many TRBD1
CASSVPLQEATYEQYF TGTGCCAGCAGCGTCCCATTACAAGAGGCCACCTACGAGCAGTACTTC 16 TRBJ2-7 TRBV7-9 many -
CASSQDRSGPIKPQHF TGTGCCAGCAGCCAAGATCGATCGGGACCTATCAAGCCCCAGCATTTT 16 TRBJ1-5 TRBV3-1 - -
CASSPGVTLSTDTQYF TGTGCCAGCAGCCCCGGTGTCACCCTTTCCACAGATACGCAGTATTTT 16 TRBJ2-3 TRBV7-9 few -
CSVEAADTQYF TGCAGCGTTGAAGCCGCAGATACGCAGTATTTT 11 TRBJ2-3 TRBV29-1 many -
CSARDLGRETQYF TGCAGTGCTAGAGATTTGGGGAGGGAGACCCAGTACTTC 13 TRBJ2-5 TRBV20-1 many -
CASSLADRGRVGGRADTQYF TGTGCCAGCAGCTTAGCGGACAGGGGGCGGGTGGGGGGCAGGGCAGATACGCAGTATTTT 20 TRBJ2-3 TRBV7-2 few TRBD1
CASSYSKFNGYTF TGTGCCAGCAGTTACTCGAAGTTCAATGGCTACACCTTC 13 TRBJ1-2 TRBV6-5 many -
CASSLPHYEQYF TGTGCCAGCAGCTTACCGCACTACGAGCAGTACTTC 12 TRBJ2-7 TRBV7-9 many -
CASSKDLAVTNEQFF TGTGCCAGTAGTAAAGATCTAGCGGTTACCAATGAGCAGTTCTTC 15 TRBJ2-1 TRBV19 many TRBD2
CAIGGRNTEAFF TGTGCCATCGGGGGACGAAACACTGAAGCTTTCTTT 12 TRBJ1-1 TRBV10-3 many -
CASSPPRLAGGPNTGELFF TGTGCCAGCAGCCCCCCAAGACTAGCGGGGGGCCCTAACACCGGGGAGCTGTTTTTT 19 TRBJ2-2 TRBV11-2 - TRBD2
CASSLFVNTEAFF TGTGCCAGCAGCTTATTCGTGAACACTGAAGCTTTCTTT 13 TRBJ1-1 TRBV7-3 - -
CASSPRTAYEQYF TGTGCCAGCTCACCAAGAACAGCCTACGAGCAGTACTTC 13 TRBJ2-7 TRBV18 many -
CASRLRGPLDF TGTGCCAGCAGACTCCGGGGGCCCTTGGACTTC 11 TRBJ2-5 TRBV12-3/TRBV12-4 - -
CASSDGRGEQFF TGTGCCAGCAGTGACGGGAGGGGTGAGCAGTTCTTC 12 TRBJ2-1 TRBV6-4 many TRBD2
CASSINRGGVTDTQYF TGTGCCAGCAGCATCAACCGCGGGGGAGTAACAGATACGCAGTATTTT 16 TRBJ2-3 TRBV9 many TRBD2
CASSLGNRGRRETQYF TGTGCCAGCAGCTTAGGAAACAGGGGGCGCCGAGAGACCCAGTACTTC 16 TRBJ2-5 TRBV11-2 many TRBD1
CASSPGGVPPLNSNQPQHF TGTGCCAGCAGCCCGGGGGGGGTCCCTCCCCTAAACAGCAATCAGCCCCAGCATTTT 19 TRBJ1-5 TRBV28 many -
CAWSEGGEQYF TGTGCCTGGAGTGAGGGGGGCGAGCAGTACTTC 11 TRBJ2-7 TRBV30 few -
CASSSDRVWRFF TGCGCCAGCAGCTCCGACAGGGTTTGGCGGTTCTTC 12 TRBJ2-1 TRBV5-1 many TRBD1
CASSIYGTNAAYEQYF TGTGCCAGTAGTATATACGGCACCAACGCCGCCTACGAGCAGTACTTC 16 TRBJ2-7 TRBV19 many -
CASSARLAGGPSYF TGTGCCAGCAGCGCCCGACTAGCGGGGGGGCCGTCGTACTTC 14 TRBJ2-7 TRBV7-2 few TRBD2
CASSQSSWRGLNIQYF TGTGCCAGCAGCCAAAGTTCCTGGCGGGGCCTAAACATTCAGTACTTC 16 TRBJ2-4 TRBV3-1 - -
CASSPGGVGYDEQYF TGTGCCAGCTCACCTGGGGGTGTAGGTTACGACGAGCAGTACTTC 15 TRBJ2-7 TRBV18 few -
CAISELSGDEQFF TGTGCCATCAGTGAGCTTAGCGGGGATGAGCAGTTCTTC 13 TRBJ2-1 TRBV10-3 many TRBD2
CASSYPGLAGVRYNEQFF TGTGCCAGCAGTTACCCGGGACTAGCGGGGGTTCGCTACAATGAGCAGTTCTTC 18 TRBJ2-1 TRBV12-3/TRBV12-4 - TRBD2
CATSDLGQEYYEQYF TGTGCCACCAGTGATTTAGGACAGGAGTACTACGAGCAGTACTTC 15 TRBJ2-7 TRBV24-1 - TRBD1
CASSHMGLAGETQYF TGCGCCAGCAGCCATATGGGACTAGCGGGAGAGACCCAGTACTTC 15 TRBJ2-5 TRBV4-1 few TRBD2
CSATGGQETQYF TGCAGTGCTACGGGGGGGCAAGAGACCCAGTACTTC 12 TRBJ2-5 TRBV20-1 few TRBD2
CASSFSPSGRGGQYYNEQFF TGTGCCAGCAGCTTCTCACCATCCGGGCGGGGGGGCCAGTACTACAATGAGCAGTTCTTC 20 TRBJ2-1 TRBV7-2 many TRBD2
CASRYRGGNNEQFF TGCGCCAGCAGATACAGGGGAGGGAACAATGAGCAGTTCTTC 14 TRBJ2-1 TRBV5-1 many -
CAISESGSGGPTDTQYF TGTGCCATCAGTGAGTCGGGGAGCGGGGGGCCGACAGATACGCAGTATTTT 17 TRBJ2-3 TRBV10-3 many TRBD2
CASSEGYNEQFF TGTGCCAGCAGCGAGGGGTACAATGAGCAGTTCTTC 12 TRBJ2-1 TRBV6-5 many -
CASSSNSYNSPLHF TGTGCCAGCAGCTCAAACTCCTATAATTCACCCCTCCACTTT 14 TRBJ1-6 TRBV7-2 many -
CSAQSRGNQPQHF TGCAGTGCTCAAAGTAGAGGCAATCAGCCCCAGCATTTT 13 TRBJ1-5 TRBV20-1 many -
CASSSVGTNNQYQETQYF TGCGCCAGCAGCTCGGTCGGGACGAACAATCAGTACCAAGAGACCCAGTACTTC 18 TRBJ2-5 TRBV5-1 many -
CASSPQAGQGYTF TGTGCCAGCAGCCCACAGGCGGGTCAAGGCTACACCTTC 13 TRBJ1-2 TRBV7-2 - -
CASSSLRARELFF TGTGCCAGCAGTTCCCTTAGGGCCAGGGAACTGTTTTTT 13 TRBJ1-4 TRBV27 many -
CASRTRGEKLFF TGTGCCAGTAGAACCAGAGGCGAAAAACTGTTTTTT 12 TRBJ1-4 TRBV19 - -
CASSPPTSAPNTGELFF TGTGCCAGCAGTCCCCCCACTAGCGCTCCGAACACCGGGGAGCTGTTTTTT 17 TRBJ2-2 TRBV12-3/TRBV12-4 few TRBD2
CSARVGLSSYNEQFF TGCAGTGCTAGAGTGGGCTTGAGCTCCTACAATGAGCAGTTCTTC 15 TRBJ2-1 TRBV20-1 many -